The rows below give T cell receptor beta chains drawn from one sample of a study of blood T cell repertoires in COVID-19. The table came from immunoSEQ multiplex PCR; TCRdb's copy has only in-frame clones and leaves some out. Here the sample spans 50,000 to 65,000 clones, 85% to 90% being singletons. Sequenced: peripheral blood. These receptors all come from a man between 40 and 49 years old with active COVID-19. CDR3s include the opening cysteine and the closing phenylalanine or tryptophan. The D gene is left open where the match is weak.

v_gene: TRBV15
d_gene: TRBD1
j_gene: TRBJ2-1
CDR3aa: CATSREYRGYNEQFF

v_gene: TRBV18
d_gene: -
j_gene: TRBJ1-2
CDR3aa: CASSPRDSTNYGYTF

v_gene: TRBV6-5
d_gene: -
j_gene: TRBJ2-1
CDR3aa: CASSFRQLARQFF

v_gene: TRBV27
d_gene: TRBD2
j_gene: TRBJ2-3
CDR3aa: CASRTRGTSGRAGTDTQYF

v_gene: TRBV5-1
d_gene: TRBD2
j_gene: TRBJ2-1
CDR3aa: CASSSGQGLAGGPRNEQFF

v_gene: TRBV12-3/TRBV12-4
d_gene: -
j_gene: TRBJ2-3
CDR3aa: CASTVSGTDTQYF

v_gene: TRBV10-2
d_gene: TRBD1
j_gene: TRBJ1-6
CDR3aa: CASSEVSQGADNSPLHF

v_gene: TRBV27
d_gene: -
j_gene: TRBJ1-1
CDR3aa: CASSLLMSAEAFF

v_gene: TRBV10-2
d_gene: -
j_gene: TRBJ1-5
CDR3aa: CASNDGDQPQHF

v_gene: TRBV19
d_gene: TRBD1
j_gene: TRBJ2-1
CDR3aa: CASSMEGTGSNEQFF

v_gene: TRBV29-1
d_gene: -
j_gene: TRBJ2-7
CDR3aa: CSVEEEGASYEQYF

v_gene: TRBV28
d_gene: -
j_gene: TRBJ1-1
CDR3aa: CASSPRSMNTEAFF

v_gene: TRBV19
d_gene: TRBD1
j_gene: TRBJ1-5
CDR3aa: CASSTQGALNQPQHF

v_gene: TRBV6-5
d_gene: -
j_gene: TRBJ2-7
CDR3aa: CASYTGTGNSYEQYF

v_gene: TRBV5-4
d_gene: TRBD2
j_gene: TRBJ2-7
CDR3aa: CASSTGTSGEDLYEQYF

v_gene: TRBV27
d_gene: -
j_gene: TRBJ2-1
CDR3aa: CASSFRLAKGNEQFF

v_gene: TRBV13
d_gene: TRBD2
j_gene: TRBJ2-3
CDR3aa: CASSAGLAGGGADTQYF

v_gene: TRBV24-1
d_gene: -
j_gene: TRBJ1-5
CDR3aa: CATSDSSRGQPQHF

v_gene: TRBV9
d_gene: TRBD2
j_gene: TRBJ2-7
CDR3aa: CASSPTTTSGSLIDYEQYF

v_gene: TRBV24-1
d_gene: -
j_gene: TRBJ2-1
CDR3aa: CATSDEGYNEQFF

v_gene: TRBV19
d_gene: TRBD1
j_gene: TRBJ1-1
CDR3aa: CASSSYRGTEAFF

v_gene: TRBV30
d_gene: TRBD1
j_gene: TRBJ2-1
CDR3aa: CAWRDRDNEQFF

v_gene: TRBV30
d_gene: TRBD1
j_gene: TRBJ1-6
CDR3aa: CAWSRGRPGQNSPLHF

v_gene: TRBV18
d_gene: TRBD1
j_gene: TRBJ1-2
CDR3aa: CASSPPGQAPLTF

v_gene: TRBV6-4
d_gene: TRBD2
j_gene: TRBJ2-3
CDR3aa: CASSDSLAGADTQYF

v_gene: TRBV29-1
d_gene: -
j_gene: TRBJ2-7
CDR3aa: CSVAIRDTNYEQYF

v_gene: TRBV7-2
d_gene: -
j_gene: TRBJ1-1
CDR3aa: CASSPLGAFF

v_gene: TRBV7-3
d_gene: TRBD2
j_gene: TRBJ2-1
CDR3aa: CASSFSGLAGNEQFF

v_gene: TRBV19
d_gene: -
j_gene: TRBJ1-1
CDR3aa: CASRIHGGGMNTEAFF

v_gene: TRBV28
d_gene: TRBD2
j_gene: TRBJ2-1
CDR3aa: CASSLGIAGGPYNEQFF

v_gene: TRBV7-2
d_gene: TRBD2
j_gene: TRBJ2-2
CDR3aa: CASSLVGSGRPNTGELFF

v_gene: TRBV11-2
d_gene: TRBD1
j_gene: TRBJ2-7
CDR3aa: CASSLVSGTVHEQYF

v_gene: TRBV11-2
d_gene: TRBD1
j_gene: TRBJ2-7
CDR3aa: CASSEDRQSYEQYF

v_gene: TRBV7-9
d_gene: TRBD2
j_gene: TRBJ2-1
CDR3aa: CASTPSGRGIGEQFF

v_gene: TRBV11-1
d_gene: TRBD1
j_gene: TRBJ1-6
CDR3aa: CASSRTGNNSPLHF

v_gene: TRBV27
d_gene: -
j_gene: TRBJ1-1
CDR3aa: CASSLSTGPVGTEAFF